Below, 10 T cell receptor beta chains from the same sample are listed, as sequenced in a study of radiation and T cells in renal cell carcinoma. The time point is: baseline pretreatment blood. Indicated treatment: 15 Gy SBRT to primary tumor, nephrectomy 4 weeks later. The repertoire was sequenced with immunoSEQ multiplex PCR; TCRdb's copy has only in-frame clones and lacks some. Here the sample spans 150,000 or so clones, approximately 90% being singletons. The material sequenced was blood, taken from a patient whose treatment included radiotherapy and nephrectomy. These receptors were collected from a woman between 50 and 59 years old with renal cell carcinoma.

This clone showed up just a few times. The J gene is TRBJ1-1, the V gene TRBV7-6; the D is unclear. The CDR3 is made up of 13 amino acids. V was shortened by 5 bases and J by 0 bases, with 7 bases between the two germline ends. The germline V gene has CDR1 SGHVS and CDR2 FNYEAQ. The CDR3 DNA is TGTGCCAGCAGCCAGGACTTGAACACTGAAGCTTTCTTT. It translates to CASSQDLNTEAFF.

The V gene is TRBV19, the J gene TRBJ1-6; 7 nucleotides agree with TRBD1. The CDR3 extends over 14 amino acids. Trimming removed 6 bases from V and 10 bases from J; junction bases left unmatched: 9. Germline V CDR1 and CDR2: LNHDA, SQIVND (reference sequence). CDR3 loop: CASRQGGIDSPLHF. The CDR3 DNA is TGTGCCAGTAGGCAAGGGGGCATTGACTCACCCCTCCACTTT.

This clone was seen a handful of times. The chain recombines TRBV6-4 with TRBJ2-7; either TRBD1 or TRBD2 may fit D (5 bases each). CDR1 is MRHNA and CDR2 is SNTAGT in the germline V gene. This CDR3 contains 14 residues. The germline V and J ends were trimmed by 4 bases and 1 base, with 11 bases remaining between them. The CDR3 sequence: CASSVTGPSYEQYF. The CDR3 DNA reads TGTGCCAGCAGTGTCACGGGACCTTCCTACGAGCAGTACTTC.

This clone was observed a handful of times. The genes are TRBV2 and TRBJ1-5; no reliable D call. This CDR3 region has 16 residues. V gave up 4 bases and J gave up 4 bases, with 17 bases separating them. CDR1 SNHLY and CDR2 FYNNEI come from the germline V gene. The CDR3 spells CASSVVAGYGNQPQHF. The CDR3 bases are TGTGCCAGCAGTGTGGTAGCGGGGTATGGGAATCAGCCCCAGCATTTT.

Note on this clone: One junction end disagrees with the germline gene, perhaps due to a read error. V is TRBV7-2 and J is TRBJ2-1, with 8 bases identical to TRBD2. Germline values: CDR1 SGHTA, CDR2 FQGNSA. The CDR3 spans 12 residues. The DNA for the CDR3 is TGTGCCAGCAGCTTAGCGGGGACTAGTCAGCTCTTC. It translates to CASSLAGTSQLF.

The chain carries TRBV5-8 and TRBJ1-3; D not resolved. Germline V gene data show CDR1 as SGHTS and CDR2 as YDEGEE. The CDR3 covers 15 residues. V lost 2 bases and J 0 bases, leaving 9 bases between the germline ends. The CDR3 sequence is CASSFGRNSGNTIYF. The CDR3 DNA follows: TGTGCCAGCAGCTTCGGACGGAACTCTGGAAACACCATATATTTT.

The rearrangement uses TRBV7-9 and TRBJ1-1; 7 bases are shared with TRBD1. The CDR3 spans 14 residues. Unmatched junction bases numbered 4, after V lost 5 bases and J lost 1 base. CDR1 is SEHNR, CDR2 FQNEAQ, per germline (reference sequence). The CDR3 coding sequence is TGTGCCAGCAGCCCCGGACAGGAGAACACTGAAGCTTTCTTT. Translating gives CASSPGQENTEAFF.

The chain combines TRBV2 with TRBJ2-7, with 8 bases lining up with TRBD1. Trimming cost V 4 bases and J 3 bases; bases outside gene matches: 5. CDR3 length equals 14 residues. The germline V gene encodes CDR1 SNHLY and CDR2 FYNNEI. CDR3 protein: CASSVQGANYEQYF. The DNA of the CDR3 is TGTGCCAGCAGTGTTCAGGGGGCAAACTACGAGCAGTACTTC.

The chain has TRBV20-1 and TRBJ2-7; 9 bases align to TRBD1. Germline lookup yields CDR1 DFQATT and CDR2 SNEGSKA (reference sequence). Trimming cost V 6 bases and J 6 bases; bases outside gene matches: 3. The CDR3 is 11 residues long. The CDR3 region is CSAAQGAEQYF. In DNA form, the CDR3 reads TGCAGTGCGGCACAGGGGGCCGAGCAGTACTTC.

The gene calls are TRBV19 and TRBJ2-2; D is undetermined. Germline CDR1 LNHDA, CDR2 SQIVND (reference sequence). V lost 2 bases, J lost 10 bases, and 8 bases lay in between. This CDR3 contains 12 residues. The CDR3 coding sequence is TGTGCCAGTAGTATACTAGGAGAGGAGCTGTTTTTT. This codes for CASSILGEELFF. The whole variable domain, filled in from reference TRBV19 and TRBJ2-2, reads DGGITQSPKYLFRKEGQNVTLSCEQNLNHDAMYWYRQDPGQGLRLIYYSQIVNDFQKGDIAEGYSVSREKKESFPLTVTSAQKNPTAFYLCASSILGEELFFGEGSRLTVL.